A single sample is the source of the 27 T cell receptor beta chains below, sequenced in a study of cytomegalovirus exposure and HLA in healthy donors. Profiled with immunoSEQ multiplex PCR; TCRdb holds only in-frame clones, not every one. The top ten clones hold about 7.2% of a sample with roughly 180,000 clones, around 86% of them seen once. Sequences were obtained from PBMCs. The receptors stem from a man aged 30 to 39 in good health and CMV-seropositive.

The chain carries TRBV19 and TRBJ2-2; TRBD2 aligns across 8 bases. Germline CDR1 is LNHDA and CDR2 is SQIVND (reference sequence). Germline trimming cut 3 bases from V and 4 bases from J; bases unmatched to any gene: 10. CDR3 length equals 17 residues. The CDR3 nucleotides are TGTGCCAGTAGTATTGGGGTAGCGGGACTCGTCACCGGGGAGCTGTTTTTT. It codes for CASSIGVAGLVTGELFF.

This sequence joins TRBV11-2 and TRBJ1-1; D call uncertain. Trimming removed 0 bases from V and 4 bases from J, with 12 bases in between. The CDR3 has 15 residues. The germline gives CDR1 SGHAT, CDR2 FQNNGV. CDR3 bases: TGTGCCAGCAGCTTAGATCCCGCGTGGGGCACTGAAGCTTTCTTT. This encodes CASSLDPAWGTEAFF.

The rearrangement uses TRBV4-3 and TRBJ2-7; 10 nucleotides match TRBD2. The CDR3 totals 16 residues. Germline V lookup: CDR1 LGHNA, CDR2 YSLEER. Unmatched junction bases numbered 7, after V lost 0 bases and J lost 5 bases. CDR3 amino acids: CASSQDSAGGRHEQYF. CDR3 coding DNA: TGCGCCAGCAGCCAAGATTCAGCGGGGGGGCGCCACGAGCAGTACTTC.

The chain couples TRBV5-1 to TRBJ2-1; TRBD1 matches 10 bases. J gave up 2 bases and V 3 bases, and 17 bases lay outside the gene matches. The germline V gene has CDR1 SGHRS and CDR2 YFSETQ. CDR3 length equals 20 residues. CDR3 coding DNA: TGCGCCAGCAGCTCGAGGGTCGCCGGGACAGGGGCCTCGGCCTACAATGAGCAGTTCTTC. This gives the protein CASSSRVAGTGASAYNEQFF.

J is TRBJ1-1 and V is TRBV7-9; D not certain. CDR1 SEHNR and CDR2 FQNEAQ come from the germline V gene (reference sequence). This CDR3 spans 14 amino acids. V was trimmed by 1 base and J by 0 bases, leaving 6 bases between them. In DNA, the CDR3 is TGTGCCAGCAGCTTAGTTAACTTGAACACTGAAGCTTTCTTT. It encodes CASSLVNLNTEAFF.

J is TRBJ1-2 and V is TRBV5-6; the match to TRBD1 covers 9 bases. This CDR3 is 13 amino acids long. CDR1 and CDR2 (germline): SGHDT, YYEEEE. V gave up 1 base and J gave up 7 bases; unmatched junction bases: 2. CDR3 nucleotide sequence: TGTGCCAGCAGCTTGTCGGGACAGGGTGGCTACACCTTC. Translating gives CASSLSGQGGYTF.

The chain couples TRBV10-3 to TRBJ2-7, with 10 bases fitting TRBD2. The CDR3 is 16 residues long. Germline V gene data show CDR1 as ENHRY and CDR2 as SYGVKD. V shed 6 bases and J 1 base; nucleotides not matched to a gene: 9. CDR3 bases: TGTGCCATCAGCAATGCGGGACTAGCGCCTTCCTACGAGCAGTACTTC. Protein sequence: CAISNAGLAPSYEQYF.

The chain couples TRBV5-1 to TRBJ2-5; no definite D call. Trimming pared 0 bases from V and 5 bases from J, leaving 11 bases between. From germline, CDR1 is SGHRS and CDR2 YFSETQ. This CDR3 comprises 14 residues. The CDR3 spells CASSLEGPVETQYF. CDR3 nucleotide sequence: TGCGCCAGCAGCTTGGAGGGCCCCGTGGAGACCCAGTACTTC.

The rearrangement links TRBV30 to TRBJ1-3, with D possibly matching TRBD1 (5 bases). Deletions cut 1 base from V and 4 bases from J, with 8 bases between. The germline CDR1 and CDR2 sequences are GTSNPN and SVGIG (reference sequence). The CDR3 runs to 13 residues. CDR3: CAWSGKGGNTIYF. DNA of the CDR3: TGTGCCTGGAGTGGCAAGGGGGGAAACACCATATATTTT.

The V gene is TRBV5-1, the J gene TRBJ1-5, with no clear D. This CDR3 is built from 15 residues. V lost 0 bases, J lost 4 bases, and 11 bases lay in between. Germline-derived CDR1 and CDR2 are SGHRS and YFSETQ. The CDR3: CASSLAPDLNQPQHF. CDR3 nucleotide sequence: TGCGCCAGCAGCTTGGCCCCAGATTTAAATCAGCCCCAGCATTTT.

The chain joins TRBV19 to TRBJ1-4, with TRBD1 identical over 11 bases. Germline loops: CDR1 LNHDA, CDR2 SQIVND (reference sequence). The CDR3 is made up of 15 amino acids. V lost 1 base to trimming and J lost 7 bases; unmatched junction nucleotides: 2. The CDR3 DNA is TGTGCCAGTAGTATAGGCGGGACAGGGGGTGAAAAACTGTTTTTT. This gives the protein CASSIGGTGGEKLFF.

The CDR3 protein is CASRVRQGLAFF. The CDR3 coding sequence is TGTGCCAGCAGGGTTCGACAGGGTTTAGCTTTCTTT. The rearrangement links TRBV6-5 to TRBJ1-1; 7 bases are shared with TRBD1. Trimming at V came to 6 bases and at J to 10 bases, leaving 8 bases not matched to a gene. The germline CDR1 and CDR2 sequences are MNHEY and SVGAGI. The CDR3 covers 12 residues.

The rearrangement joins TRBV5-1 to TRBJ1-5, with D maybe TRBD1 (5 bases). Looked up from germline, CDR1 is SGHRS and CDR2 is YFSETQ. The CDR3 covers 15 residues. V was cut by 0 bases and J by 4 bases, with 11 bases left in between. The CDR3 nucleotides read TGCGCCAGCAGCTTGGGAGGGGCTTGGAATCAGCCCCAGCATTTT. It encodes CASSLGGAWNQPQHF.

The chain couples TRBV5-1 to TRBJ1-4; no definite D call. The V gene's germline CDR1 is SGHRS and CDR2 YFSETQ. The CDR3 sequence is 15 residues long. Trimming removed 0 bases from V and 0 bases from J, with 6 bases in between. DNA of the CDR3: TGCGCCAGCAGCTTGGAGACGGCAACTAATGAAAAACTGTTTTTT. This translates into CASSLETATNEKLFF.

CDR3: CASSLPPVPTYGYTF. DNA for the CDR3: TGTGCCAGCAGCCTACCTCCGGTCCCGACCTATGGCTACACCTTC. The rearrangement uses TRBV7-9 and TRBJ1-2; D remains ambiguous. This CDR3 comprises 15 residues. Germline V gene lookup returns CDR1 SEHNR and CDR2 FQNEAQ (reference sequence). The ends were cut back, 5 bases at V and 4 bases at J, with 17 bases in the middle.

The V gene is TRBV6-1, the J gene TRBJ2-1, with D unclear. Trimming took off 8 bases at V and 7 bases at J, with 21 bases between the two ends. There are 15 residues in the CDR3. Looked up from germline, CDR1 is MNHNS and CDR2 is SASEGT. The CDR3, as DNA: TGTGCCAGCTCAAGAGGTGAGGCTACGTGGAATGAGCAGTTCTTC. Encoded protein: CASSRGEATWNEQFF.

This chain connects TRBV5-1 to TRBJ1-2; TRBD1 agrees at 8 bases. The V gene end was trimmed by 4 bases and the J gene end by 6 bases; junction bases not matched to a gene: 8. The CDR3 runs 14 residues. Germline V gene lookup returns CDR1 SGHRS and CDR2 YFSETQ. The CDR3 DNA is TGCGCCAGCAGCCATGGACAGGGAAGGAATGGCTACACCTTC. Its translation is CASSHGQGRNGYTF.

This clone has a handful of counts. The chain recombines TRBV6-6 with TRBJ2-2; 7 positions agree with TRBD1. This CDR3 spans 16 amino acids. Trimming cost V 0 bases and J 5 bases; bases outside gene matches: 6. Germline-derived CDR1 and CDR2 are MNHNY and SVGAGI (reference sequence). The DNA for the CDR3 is TGTGCCAGCAGTTACTCCATTGACAGGGTTACCGGGGAGCTGTTTTTT. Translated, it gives CASSYSIDRVTGELFF.

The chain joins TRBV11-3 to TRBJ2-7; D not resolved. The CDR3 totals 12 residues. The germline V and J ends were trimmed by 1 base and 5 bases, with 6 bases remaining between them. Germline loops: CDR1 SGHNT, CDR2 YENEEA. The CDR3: CASSLVTDEQYF. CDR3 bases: TGTGCCAGCAGCTTAGTCACTGACGAGCAGTACTTC.

CDR3 amino acids: CATGPALGTGELFF. CDR3 bases: TGTGCCACTGGGCCCGCCTTGGGGACCGGGGAGCTGTTTTTT. The chain carries TRBV15 and TRBJ2-2; the D is unclear. Germline V gene lookup returns CDR1 LNHNV and CDR2 YYDKDF (reference sequence). The CDR3 has 14 amino acids. V was cut by 9 bases and J by 5 bases, with 16 bases left in between. The complete variable domain, with remaining parts taken from reference TRBV15 and TRBJ2-2, reads DAMVIQNPRYQVTQFGKPVTLSCSQTLNHNVMYWYQQKSSQAPKLLFHYYDKDFNNEADTPDNFQSRRPNTSFCFLDIRSPGLGDTAMYLCATGPALGTGELFFGEGSRLTVL.

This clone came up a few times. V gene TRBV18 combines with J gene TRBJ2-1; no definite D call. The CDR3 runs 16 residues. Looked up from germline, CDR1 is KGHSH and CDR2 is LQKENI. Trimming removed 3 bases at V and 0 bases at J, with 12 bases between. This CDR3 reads CASSPGTANSYNEQFF. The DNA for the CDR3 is TGTGCCAGCTCACCCGGCACCGCCAACTCCTACAATGAGCAGTTCTTC.

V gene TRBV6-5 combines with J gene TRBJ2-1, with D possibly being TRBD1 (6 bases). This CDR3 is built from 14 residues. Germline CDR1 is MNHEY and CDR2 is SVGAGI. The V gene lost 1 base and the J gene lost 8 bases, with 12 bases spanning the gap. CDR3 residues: CASSYYRDNDEQFF. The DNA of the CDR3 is TGTGCCAGCAGTTACTACCGGGACAACGATGAGCAGTTCTTC.

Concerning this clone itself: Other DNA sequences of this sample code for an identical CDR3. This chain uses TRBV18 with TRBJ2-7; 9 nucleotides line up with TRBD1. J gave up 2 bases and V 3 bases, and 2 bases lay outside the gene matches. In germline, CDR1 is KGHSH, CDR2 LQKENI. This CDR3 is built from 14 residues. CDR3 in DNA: TGTGCCAGCTCACCCGGACAGGGGCCCTACGAGCAGTACTTC. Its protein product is CASSPGQGPYEQYF.

CDR3 sequence (DNA): TGCGCCAGCAGCCGGGACCAGGCTGGGACCCAGTACTTC. This encodes CASSRDQAGTQYF. The chain has TRBV4-1 and TRBJ2-5; D tentatively reads TRBD1 or TRBD2 (5 bases each). Germline loops: CDR1 MGHRA, CDR2 YSYEKL. V was trimmed by 4 bases and J by 7 bases, leaving 13 bases between them. This CDR3 spans 13 amino acids.

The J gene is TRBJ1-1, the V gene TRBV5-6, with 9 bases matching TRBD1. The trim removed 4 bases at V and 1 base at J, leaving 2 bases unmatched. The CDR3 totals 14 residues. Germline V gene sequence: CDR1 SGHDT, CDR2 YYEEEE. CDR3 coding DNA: TGTGCCAGCAGCCCGGACAGGGGGAACACTGAAGCTTTCTTT. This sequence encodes CASSPDRGNTEAFF.

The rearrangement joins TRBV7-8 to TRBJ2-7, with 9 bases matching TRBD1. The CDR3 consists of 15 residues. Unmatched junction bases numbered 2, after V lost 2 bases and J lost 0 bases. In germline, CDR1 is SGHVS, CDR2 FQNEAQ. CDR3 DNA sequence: TGTGCCAGCAGCTTACACAGGGGGCCCTCCTACGAGCAGTACTTC. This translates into CASSLHRGPSYEQYF.

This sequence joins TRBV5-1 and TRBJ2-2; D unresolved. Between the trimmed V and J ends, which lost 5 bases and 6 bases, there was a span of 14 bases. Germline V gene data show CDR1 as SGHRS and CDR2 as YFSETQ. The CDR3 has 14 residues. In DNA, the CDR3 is TGCGCCAGCAGGGGGATAATCGGTGCCGGGGAGCTGTTTTTT. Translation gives CASRGIIGAGELFF. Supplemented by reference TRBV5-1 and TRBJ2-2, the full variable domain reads KAGVTQTPRYLIKTRGQQVTLSCSPISGHRSVSWYQQTPGQGLQFLFEYFSETQRNKGNFPGRFSGRQFSNSRSEMNVSTLELGDSALYLCASRGIIGAGELFFGEGSRLTVL.